The entry below gives a single T cell receptor beta chain sequence along with its context. This sample was included in a study of long-term antiretroviral therapy in people with HIV. The libraries were made with immunoSEQ v3.0 at survey level. Libraries were prepared by immunoSEQ multiplex PCR; TCRdb keeps only in-frame clonotypes and omits some of them. In the table there are 20,000 or so clones, more than 75% of which are singletons. This material consisted of unsorted PBMCs, taken 5.9 years after starting antiretroviral therapy. This clonotype originated in a man younger than 45 with HIV.

The CDR3 reads CASSQERLAAVPYNEQFF. The CDR3 nucleotides read TGCGCCAGCAGCCAAGAGAGACTAGCGGCAGTACCCTACAATGAGCAGTTCTTC. This chain uses TRBV4-3 with TRBJ2-1, with TRBD2 identical over 9 bases. The CDR3 is 18 amino acids. V was pared by 0 bases and J by 2 bases, with 8 bases of the junction left unmatched. Germline V lookup: CDR1 LGHNA, CDR2 YSLEER.